A selection of T cell receptor beta chains follows, all from one sample in a study of vaccination and CD4 T cells after COVID-19. One entry per CDR3 protein results from TCRdb running MiXCR on the PCR reads. This repertoire shows about 10,000 distinct CDR3 sequences, about 69% found once; its top ten account for about 8.8%. The antigens these receptors bind are not known. The sequencing input was CD4+ T cells from blood, cultured in vitro. These receptors were taken from a human donor who had recovered from COVID-19. Each CDR3 is given with its conserved first and last residue. Each record gives: clone size, J gene, V gene, D gene, CDR3 DNA, CDR3 protein. D genes are given only for firm matches. Size is stated for part of the rows, as once, few or many counts, or as a class when the clone is expanded.

>NA|TRBJ1-1|TRBV28|NA
TGTGCCAGCAGTTCAACTATCAGGGGAAGGGAGAACACTGAAGCTTTCTTT
CASSSTIRGRENTEAFF
>NA|TRBJ1-5|TRBV27|TRBD1
TGTGCCAGCAGTACACTCCGACAGGGTCAGAGGCAGCCCCAGCATTTT
CASSTLRQGQRQPQHF
>NA|TRBJ1-5|TRBV20-1|TRBD1
TGCAGTGCTAGAAGGGGGACAGGCGTTCAGCCCCAGCATTTT
CSARRGTGVQPQHF
>NA|TRBJ1-1|TRBV20-1|NA
TGCAGTGCCAATAGTTGGACTGAAGCTCTCTTT
CSANSWTEALF
>few|TRBJ1-5|TRBV6-1|TRBD1
TGTGCCAGCAGTGAAGCGAACGACAGGGGAAGCAATCAGCCCCAGCATTTT
CASSEANDRGSNQPQHF
>NA|TRBJ1-2|TRBV24-1|TRBD1
TGTGCCGCAGGGGGGGGCGGCTATGGCTACACCTTC
CAAGGGGYGYTF
>NA|TRBJ2-7|TRBV20-1|NA
TGCAGTGCTAGAGAGTCAGGGGGAGGCTACGAGCAGTACTTC
CSARESGGGYEQYF
>NA|TRBJ2-7|TRBV6-1|TRBD2
TGTGCCAGCAGTGGACGGGGGGTTAACTACGAGCAGTACTTC
CASSGRGVNYEQYF
>NA|TRBJ1-2|TRBV20-1|TRBD1
TGCAGTGCGCGCCCCGGGACAGGGGGTGGCTACACCTTC
CSARPGTGGGYTF
>NA|TRBJ1-4|TRBV30|NA
TGTGCCTGGAGTGTTGAGCGGACAGCCTATGAAAAACTGTTTTTT
CAWSVERTAYEKLFF
>NA|TRBJ2-3|TRBV7-6|NA
TGTGCCAGCAGGCCCCGATTCACAGATACGCAGTATTTT
CASRPRFTDTQYF
>NA|TRBJ1-2|TRBV6-5|NA
TGTGCCAGCAGTTACAACTTAGCCGGGTCGGTAGCCAACTATGGCTACACCTTC
CASSYNLAGSVANYGYTF
>NA|TRBJ1-5|TRBV19|NA
TGTGCCAGTAGTATAGACCGGGACACCTATCAGCCCCAGCATTTT
CASSIDRDTYQPQHF
>NA|TRBJ1-2|TRBV27|NA
TGTGCCAGCAGTTTATCGCGGGCAGGGCAAGGCTACACCTTC
CASSLSRAGQGYTF
>NA|TRBJ2-5|TRBV20-1|TRBD2
TGCAGTGCTAGAGGGGGACTAGCGGGAGTAGAGACCCAGTACTTC
CSARGGLAGVETQYF
>NA|TRBJ2-7|TRBV5-4|TRBD1
TGTGCCAGCAGCCCAGTGGACCCAGGGGGCGAGCAGTACTTC
CASSPVDPGGEQYF
>NA|TRBJ1-5|TRBV6-1|NA
TGTGCCAGCAGTAGTGCTGATCAGCCCCAGCATTTT
CASSSADQPQHF
>NA|TRBJ2-5|TRBV15|NA
TGTGCCACTTCGCCCACACAAGAGACCCAGTACTTC
CATSPTQETQYF
>few|TRBJ2-7|TRBV11-3|TRBD1
TGTGCCAGCAGCCACGGGACAGGGGGCTTCGAGCAGTACTTC
CASSHGTGGFEQYF
>NA|TRBJ1-2|TRBV7-9|NA
TGTGCCAGCAGCTCAGAGTCTCACATAATCTATGGCTACACCTTC
CASSSESHIIYGYTF
>few|TRBJ1-1|TRBV27|TRBD1
TGTGCCAGCACCATGGACAGGGGGAACACTGAAGCTTTCTTT
CASTMDRGNTEAFF
>NA|TRBJ2-7|TRBV7-6|TRBD2
TGTGCCAGCAGCCCCCTTGGGGCTAGCGGATCCGACCTCGAGCAGTACTTC
CASSPLGASGSDLEQYF